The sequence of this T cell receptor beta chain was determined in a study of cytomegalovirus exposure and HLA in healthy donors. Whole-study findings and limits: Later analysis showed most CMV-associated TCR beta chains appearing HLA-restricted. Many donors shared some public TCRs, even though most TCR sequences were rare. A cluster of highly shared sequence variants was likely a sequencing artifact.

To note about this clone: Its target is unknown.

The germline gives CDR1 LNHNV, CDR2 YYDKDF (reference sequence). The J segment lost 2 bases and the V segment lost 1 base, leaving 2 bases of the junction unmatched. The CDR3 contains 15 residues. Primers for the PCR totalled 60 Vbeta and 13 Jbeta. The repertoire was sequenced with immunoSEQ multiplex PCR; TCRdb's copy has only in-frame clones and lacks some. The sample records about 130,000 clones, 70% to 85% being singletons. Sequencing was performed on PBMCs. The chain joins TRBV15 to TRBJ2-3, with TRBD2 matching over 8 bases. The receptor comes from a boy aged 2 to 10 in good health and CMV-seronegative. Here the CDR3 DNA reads TGTGCCACCAGCAGAGCGGGGGGGCCCACAGATACGCAGTATTTT. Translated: CATSRAGGPTDTQYF.